The clone carrying this T cell receptor (beta chain) was counted only a few times. This entry belongs to a study of blood T cells in healthy people across ages. The authors ran a second PCR of about 7 to 11 cycles using a sample-barcoded 5' primer and a J-beta primer mix. MiXCR was run by TCRdb on the 5' RACE reads, yielding one entry per CDR3 protein. The sample contains some 1.5 million distinct CDR3 sequences, roughly 28% of which appear only once. The CDR3 sequence is 14 residues long. Germline lookup yields CDR1 MDHEN and CDR2 SYDVKM. V lost 6 bases and J lost 7; bases outside the gene matches: 9.

The receptor's source is a woman younger than 45 in good health. Sequencing was performed on blood. The chain has TRBV28 and TRBJ2-1; TRBD1 agrees at 7 bases. The CDR3 loop reads CASSLQQTGNEQFF. DNA of the CDR3: TGTGCCAGCAGCCTTCAACAGACAGGGAATGAGCAGTTCTTC.